This T cell receptor (beta chain) was recorded in a study of cytomegalovirus exposure and HLA in healthy donors. The primer mix had 60 Vbeta and 13 Jbeta primers. Profiled with immunoSEQ multiplex PCR; TCRdb holds only in-frame clones, not every one. The sample consists of over 45,000 clones, 65% to 90% of them appearing once. This clone came up a few times. The ends lost 1 base at V and 5 bases at J; junction bases unmatched: 4. The V gene's germline CDR1 is GTSNPN and CDR2 SVGIG (reference sequence). This CDR3 region has 13 residues. The chain recombines TRBV30 with TRBJ1-1; 7 bases are a match to TRBD1. The sequence came from a man aged 25 to 40 in good health and CMV-seronegative. Sequenced input: PBMCs. CDR3 residues: CAWSGSGGTEAFF. The CDR3 DNA follows: TGTGCCTGGAGTGGGTCAGGGGGAACTGAAGCTTTCTTT.